The next 17 T cell receptor beta chains were all read from a single sample in a study of blood T cell repertoires in COVID-19. This table comes from immunoSEQ multiplex PCR, and its TCRdb copy is limited to in-frame clones, with some not included. This sample has some 75,000 clones; 75% to 95% occur once, and the top ten carry about 7.1%. What was sequenced was peripheral blood. The receptors were gathered from a human donor in a cohort sampled during active COVID-19.

This clone has just one count. This chain joins TRBV21-1 and TRBJ2-3; TRBD2 is the table's D call, not checked against the DNA. TRBV21-1 is a pseudogene locus. This CDR3 is 19 amino acids long. The CDR3 sequence is CASSKNTSGVQLSTDTQYF. DNA of the CDR3: TGTGCCAGCAGCAAAAACACTAGCGGGGTTCAACTTAGCACAGATACGCAGTATTTT.

This chain connects TRBV28 to TRBJ1-6; no reliable D call. CDR3 length: 12 amino acids. Germline values: CDR1 MDHEN, CDR2 SYDVKM. V lost 10 bases and J 13 bases, leaving 17 bases between the germline ends. Here the CDR3 DNA reads TGTGCCACCAAACTCTCGGCGGGGCCCCTCCACTTT. Translation: CATKLSAGPLHF.

The gene calls are TRBV9 and TRBJ2-5, with TRBD2 identical over 12 bases. CDR3 length: 17 amino acids. The V segment lost 0 bases and the J segment 5 bases; nucleotides outside the gene matches: 8. Germline V CDR1 and CDR2: SGDLS, YYNGEE. This chain's CDR3 is CASSVDLAGGLRETQYF. The CDR3 DNA follows: TGTGCCAGCAGCGTAGATCTAGCGGGGGGGCTCCGGGAGACCCAGTACTTC.

This chain links TRBV5-1 with TRBJ1-3; D perhaps matches TRBD1 (5 bases). The CDR3 has 16 amino acids. V lost 4 bases, J lost 2 bases, and 16 bases lay in between. CDR1 is SGHRS, CDR2 YFSETQ, per germline. The CDR3 nucleotides are TGCGCCAGCAGCCCGGGCCGGGGGGGTACTGGAAACACCATATATTTT. Encoded protein: CASSPGRGGTGNTIYF.

This chain connects TRBV5-6 to TRBJ1-3, with D uncertain. Germline assignment: CDR1 SGHDT and CDR2 YYEEEE. Between the trimmed V and J ends, which lost 0 bases and 4 bases, there was a span of 11 bases. The CDR3 contains 15 residues. The CDR3: CASSLGGSGGNTIYF. CDR3 coding DNA: TGTGCCAGCAGCTTGGGAGGGTCGGGAGGAAACACCATATATTTT.

This sequence joins TRBV3-1 (or the pseudogene TRBV3-2) and TRBJ2-5; 9 nucleotides align to TRBD2. V gave up 4 bases and J gave up 5 bases; unmatched junction bases: 11. The length of the CDR3 is 16 residues. CDR1 and CDR2 from the germline V gene are LGHDT and YNNKEL (reference sequence). CDR3: CASSPRGRGGPETQYF. CDR3 bases: TGTGCCAGCAGCCCAAGAGGGCGGGGGGGCCCCGAGACCCAGTACTTC.

The chain combines TRBV30 with TRBJ2-5; D gene unclear. The CDR3 is 14 amino acids. V was pared by 3 bases and J by 0 bases, with 11 bases between. Germline V gene lookup returns CDR1 GTSNPN and CDR2 SVGIG (reference sequence). CDR3 in amino acids: CAWSLAPYQETQYF. CDR3 nucleotide sequence: TGTGCCTGGAGCCTGGCTCCCTACCAAGAGACCCAGTACTTC.

The V gene is TRBV4-1, the J gene TRBJ1-2; a weak D match, TRBD1 (5 bases). CDR1 is MGHRA, CDR2 YSYEKL, per germline. The CDR3 extends over 14 amino acids. The ends were cut back, 0 bases at V and 4 bases at J, with 9 bases in the middle. The CDR3 DNA reads as TGCGCCAGCAGCCAAGAGGGGCAGATCTATGGCTACACCTTC. As protein: CASSQEGQIYGYTF.

The chain links TRBV2 to TRBJ2-2; TRBD1 is a possible D gene (5 bases). The CDR3 runs to 14 residues. V lost 7 bases to trimming and J lost 0 bases, with 9 bases between them. Germline values: CDR1 SNHLY, CDR2 FYNNEI. CDR3 sequence: CASKEGANTGELFF. DNA for the CDR3: TGTGCCAGCAAGGAAGGGGCGAACACCGGGGAGCTGTTTTTT. The full variable domain, its missing parts supplied by reference TRBV2 and TRBJ2-2, is EPEVTQTPSHQVTQMGQEVILRCVPISNHLYFYWYRQILGQKVEFLVSFYNNEISEKSEIFDDQFSVERPDGSNFTLKIRSTKLEDSAMYFCASKEGANTGELFFGEGSRLTVL.

The genes are TRBV7-8 and TRBJ1-4, with D maybe TRBD1 (5 bases). CDR3 length: 12 residues. V was cut by 5 bases and J by 8 bases, with 9 bases left in between. CDR1 is SGHVS and CDR2 is FQNEAQ in the germline V gene. CDR3 nucleotides: TGTGCCAGCAGCCGCGGGGGAGAAAAACTGTTTTTT. It specifies CASSRGGEKLFF.

The chain carries TRBV30 and TRBJ1-6; D is possibly TRBD1 (5 bases). Trimming took off 7 bases at V and 8 bases at J, with 15 bases between the two ends. The length of the CDR3 is 13 residues. Germline-derived CDR1 and CDR2 are GTSNPN and SVGIG (reference sequence). This chain's CDR3 is CALRMGGDSPLHF. The CDR3 DNA reads as TGTGCCTTAAGAATGGGGGGGGATTCACCCCTCCACTTT.

A note on this clone: Other nucleotide sequences from this sample produce the same CDR3. This chain links TRBV19 with TRBJ2-7, with 8 nucleotides matching TRBD1. CDR3 length: 14 amino acids. Germline V CDR1 and CDR2: LNHDA, SQIVND (reference sequence). The J segment lost 1 base and the V segment lost 3 bases, leaving 2 bases of the junction unmatched. CDR3 nucleotide sequence: TGTGCCAGTAGTATCAGGGGGCCATCCTACGAGCAGTACTTC. Translation: CASSIRGPSYEQYF.

The chain recombines TRBV19 with TRBJ2-7; D may be TRBD2 (6 bases). CDR3 length: 17 amino acids. Germline V gives CDR1 LNHDA, CDR2 SQIVND (reference sequence). Trimming removed 1 base at V and 0 bases at J, with 16 bases between. The CDR3 bases are TGTGCCAGTAGTATAGGCCCCTCGGCGGGGAGCTCCTACGAGCAGTACTTC. Its translation: CASSIGPSAGSSYEQYF.

The CDR3, as DNA: TGCAGCGTTGAGGATACAGGGGACTATGGCTACACCTTC. As protein: CSVEDTGDYGYTF. The rearrangement uses TRBV29-1 and TRBJ1-2; TRBD1 aligns across 7 bases. The V gene's germline CDR1 is SQVTM and CDR2 ANQGSEA. This CDR3 has 13 amino acids. V trimming: 3 bases; J trimming: 3 bases; junction bases outside the gene matches: 4.

The chain recombines TRBV9 with TRBJ2-1; D ambiguous. The V and J ends lost 0 bases and 6 bases respectively, with 19 bases between them. From germline, CDR1 is SGDLS and CDR2 YYNGEE. The CDR3 covers 17 residues. Here the CDR3 DNA reads TGTGCCAGCAGCGTAGCTACCCCTGCGAGCGTCCCCAATGAGCAGTTCTTC. It specifies CASSVATPASVPNEQFF.

The chain links TRBV19 to TRBJ1-4, with D possibly TRBD1 on 5 matching bases. The CDR3 runs 15 residues. V was shortened by 3 bases and J by 6 bases, with 14 bases between the two germline ends. Germline loops: CDR1 LNHDA, CDR2 SQIVND (reference sequence). CDR3: CASSIGGTLDEKLFF. CDR3 in DNA: TGTGCCAGTAGTATCGGGGGGACCCTTGATGAAAAACTGTTTTTT.

This chain joins TRBV27 and TRBJ2-1; perhaps TRBD2 as D (5 bases). This CDR3 has 13 amino acids. Trimming removed 1 base at V and 7 bases at J, with 8 bases between. CDR1 and CDR2 from the germline V gene are MNHEY and SMNVEV (reference sequence). The CDR3 sequence: CASSLLSGNEQFF. The CDR3, as DNA: TGTGCCAGCAGTTTATTGTCGGGGAATGAGCAGTTCTTC.